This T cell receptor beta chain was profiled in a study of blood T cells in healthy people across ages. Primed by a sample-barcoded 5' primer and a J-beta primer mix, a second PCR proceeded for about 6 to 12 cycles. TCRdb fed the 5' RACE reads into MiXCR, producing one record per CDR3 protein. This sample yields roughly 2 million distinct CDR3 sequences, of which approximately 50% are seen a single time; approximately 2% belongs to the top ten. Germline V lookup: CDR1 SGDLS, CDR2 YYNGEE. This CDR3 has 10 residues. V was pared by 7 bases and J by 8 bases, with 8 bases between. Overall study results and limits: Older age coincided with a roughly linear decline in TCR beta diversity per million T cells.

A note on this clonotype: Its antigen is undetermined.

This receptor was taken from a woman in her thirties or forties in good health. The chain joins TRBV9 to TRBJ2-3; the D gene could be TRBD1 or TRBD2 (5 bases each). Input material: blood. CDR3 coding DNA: TGTGCCAGCGGGGACGGTACGCAGTATTTT. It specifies CASGDGTQYF.